These 26 T cell receptor beta chains were all obtained from the same sample, sequenced in a study of T cells in Graves' hyperthyroidism and ophthalmopathy. From RNA transcripts, TCR beta CDR3 regions were amplified. Carried out on the TCR CDR3, a first-round RT-PCR used the HTBI primer set. MiXCR, applied by TCRdb to the multiplex PCR reads, yields one record per CDR3 protein. The table has about 360,000 distinct CDR3 sequences, about 12% seen once. Sequencing was done on a sample of blood. These receptors were obtained from a woman aged 18-29 years with Graves' hyperthyroidism.

This clonotype appeared a few times. This sequence joins TRBV10-3 and TRBJ1-2, with D possibly matching TRBD1 (5 bases). V gave up 8 bases and J gave up 5 bases, with 21 bases separating them. Germline lookup yields CDR1 ENHRY and CDR2 SYGVKD. The CDR3 consists of 15 residues. The CDR3 spells CAIGGPSQSPYGYTF. In DNA form, the CDR3 reads TGTGCCATCGGGGGACCTTCTCAATCTCCTTATGGCTACACCTTC.

This clonotype has only a few counts. The V and J genes are TRBV6-5 and TRBJ2-7; D possibly corresponds to TRBD2 (5 bases). Trimming removed 2 bases at V and 4 bases at J, with 6 bases between. The germline V gene encodes CDR1 MNHEY and CDR2 SVGAGI. The CDR3 is 12 amino acids. Written as DNA, the CDR3 is TGTGCCAGCAGTTACGACTATTACGAGCAGTACTTC. Protein: CASSYDYYEQYF.

For the CDR3, the DNA is TGCGCCAGCAGCCAAAGGGGGGCAACTAATGAAAAACTGTTTTTT. The encoded protein is CASSQRGATNEKLFF. The chain joins TRBV4-1 to TRBJ1-4, with D maybe TRBD1 (6 bases). Trimming pared 2 bases from V and 0 bases from J, leaving 7 bases between. Germline V lookup: CDR1 MGHRA, CDR2 YSYEKL. The CDR3 contains 15 residues.

The V call is TRBV7-9, the J call TRBJ2-3, with D tentatively TRBD1 (7 bases). Germline V gene lookup returns CDR1 SEHNR and CDR2 FQNEAQ (reference sequence). The V gene lost 5 bases and the J gene lost 10 bases, with 19 bases spanning the gap. The CDR3 is 14 amino acids. Here the CDR3 reads CASSLQGGLLAQYF. For the CDR3, the DNA is TGTGCCAGCAGCCTCCAGGGGGGACTCCTCGCGCAGTATTTT.

In its sample, this clonotype was seen many times. The rearrangement joins TRBV6-2 or TRBV6-3 to TRBJ1-1, with D possibly matching TRBD1 (6 bases). This CDR3 has 15 amino acids. V lost 5 bases and J 0 bases, leaving 13 bases between the germline ends. Germline CDR1 reads MNHEY; CDR2 reads SVGEGT. The CDR3 protein is CASSRTGQMNTEAFF. CDR3 nucleotides: TGTGCCAGCAGTCGCACGGGACAAATGAACACTGAAGCTTTCTTT.

The table lists this clonotype with a few counts. The junction shows a germline mismatch at one end, possibly a read error. V usage is TRBV7-2 and J usage is TRBJ2-3; possible D gene TRBD2, 7 bases. Germline V gene data show CDR1 as SGHTA and CDR2 as FQGNSA. The length of the CDR3 is 14 residues. The CDR3 nucleotides are TGTACCACCCGGCGCGGGGGCTACACAGGTACGCAGTATTTT. Translating gives CTTRRGGYTGTQYF.

This sequence joins TRBV18 and TRBJ2-6, with D perhaps TRBD2 (5 bases). The V gene lost 1 base and the J gene lost 0 bases, with 10 bases spanning the gap. Germline assignment: CDR1 KGHSH and CDR2 LQKENI. The CDR3 covers 17 residues. DNA for the CDR3: TGTGCCAGCTCACCACTAGCGCCGAGCTCTGGGGCCAACGTCCTGACTTTC. Translating gives CASSPLAPSSGANVLTF.

There are a few counts of this clonotype. The chain links TRBV29-1 to TRBJ2-2; 7 bases are shared with TRBD2. CDR1 and CDR2 from the germline V gene are SQVTM and ANQGSEA. The V segment lost 3 bases and the J segment 3 bases; nucleotides outside the gene matches: 13. The CDR3 totals 17 residues. CDR3 protein: CSVELPSGETYTGELFF. The DNA for the CDR3 is TGCAGCGTTGAGTTGCCCAGCGGGGAGACGTACACCGGGGAGCTGTTTTTT.

In its sample, this clonotype was seen many times. This chain joins TRBV30 and TRBJ1-4, with unresolved D. The CDR3 runs to 12 residues. Trimming left V 6 bases short and J 7 bases short, with 12 bases between. Germline assignment: CDR1 GTSNPN and CDR2 SVGIG (reference sequence). CDR3 nucleotide sequence: TGTGCCTGCACACCTATGAGTGAAAAACTGTTTTTT. As protein: CACTPMSEKLFF.

The chain employs TRBV20-1 and TRBJ2-6, with TRBD2 matching over 12 bases. This CDR3 region has 18 residues. The V gene's germline CDR1 is DFQATT and CDR2 SNEGSKA (reference sequence). V gave up 0 bases and J gave up 2 bases; unmatched junction bases: 5. CDR3 DNA: TGCAGTGCTAGAGACTCTAGCGGGGGGGGCCCTGGGGCCAACGTCCTGACTTTC. This codes for CSARDSSGGGPGANVLTF.

This clonotype was picked up many times. V and J are TRBV7-8 and TRBJ2-5, with TRBD2 matching 7 bases. With 6 bases clipped from V and 1 base from J, the junction kept 8 bases outside the gene matches. CDR3 size: 15 residues. Germline V gene lookup returns CDR1 SGHVS and CDR2 FQNEAQ. CDR3 DNA sequence: TGTGCCAGCAGGCCCGGACTAGGCCTCCAAGAGACCCAGTACTTC. This codes for CASRPGLGLQETQYF. Combining the CDR3 with reference TRBV7-8 and TRBJ2-5 gives the whole variable domain GAGVSQSPRYKVAKRGQDVALRCDPISGHVSLFWYQQALGQGPEFLTYFQNEAQLDKSGLPSDRFFAERPEGSVSTLKIQRTQQEDSAVYLCASRPGLGLQETQYFGPGTRLLVL.

This clonotype has a count of ten or more. The chain is built from TRBV20-1 and TRBJ2-7; 12 positions match TRBD1. Germline trimming cut 4 bases from V and 3 bases from J; bases unmatched to any gene: 10. The CDR3 is 16 amino acids. Per the germline V gene, CDR1 is DFQATT and CDR2 is SNEGSKA (reference sequence). The DNA of the CDR3 is TGCAGTGCTATAGGGACAGGGGGCTCATATAGCTACGAGCAGTACTTC. Protein product: CSAIGTGGSYSYEQYF.

This clonotype occurred many times. This chain joins TRBV7-2 and TRBJ2-7; TRBD2 agrees at 10 bases. V lost 7 bases, J lost 7 bases, and 13 bases stayed unmatched. CDR1 is SGHTA, CDR2 FQGNSA, per germline. This CDR3 spans 15 amino acids. CDR3 loop: CASNFLAGGSGEQYF. The CDR3 coding sequence is TGTGCCAGCAACTTTTTAGCGGGAGGATCGGGGGAGCAGTACTTC.

This clonotype showed up many times. This chain uses TRBV20-1 with TRBJ2-7, with D possibly TRBD2 on 5 matching bases. V lost 1 base, J lost 7 bases, and 8 bases lay in between. CDR1 DFQATT and CDR2 SNEGSKA come from the germline V gene (reference sequence). This CDR3 comprises 11 residues. The CDR3 loop reads CSARVPGEQYF. The CDR3 coding sequence is TGCAGTGCTAGAGTCCCGGGGGAGCAGTACTTC.

This clonotype was seen at least ten times. V usage is TRBV12-3 or TRBV12-4 and J usage is TRBJ2-3, with no clear D. CDR3 length equals 12 residues. The V end lost 7 bases, the J end lost 0 bases, and 5 bases lay between the germline ends. DNA of the CDR3: TGTGCCAGCAAGTGGAGCACAGATACGCAGTATTTT. It encodes CASKWSTDTQYF.

V is TRBV6-2 or TRBV6-3 and J is TRBJ1-5, with 11 positions matching TRBD1. Germline V CDR1 and CDR2: MNHEY, SVGEGT. The CDR3 sequence is 14 residues long. V lost 7 bases, J lost 4 bases, and 3 bases stayed unmatched. The CDR3 DNA follows: TGTGCCAGCACCTGGGACAGGGGGAATCAGCCCCAGCATTTT. Its translation is CASTWDRGNQPQHF.

This clonotype was picked up many times. This chain uses TRBV28 with TRBJ1-1, with unresolved D. CDR3 length equals 13 residues. CDR1 is MDHEN and CDR2 is SYDVKM in the germline V gene. Trimming cost V 6 bases and J 0 bases, with 8 bases left between them. CDR3 coding DNA: TGTGCCAGCAGGCCCCACTTGAACACTGAAGCTTTCTTT. Protein: CASRPHLNTEAFF.

The rearrangement links TRBV6-5 to TRBJ2-4; perhaps TRBD2 as D (5 bases). CDR3 length: 18 residues. Germline V CDR1 and CDR2: MNHEY, SVGAGI. Between the trimmed V and J ends, which lost 8 bases and 1 base, there was a span of 24 bases. The CDR3 here is CASDFQVVGRGAKNIQYF. Written as DNA, the CDR3 is TGTGCCAGCGACTTCCAGGTGGTGGGGAGAGGGGCCAAAAACATTCAGTACTTC.

This clonotype was counted ten times or more. This chain uses TRBV5-8 with TRBJ2-7; D might be TRBD2 (6 bases). V was cut by 4 bases and J by 4 bases, with 18 bases left in between. Germline values: CDR1 SGHTS, CDR2 YDEGEE. The CDR3 totals 15 residues. The CDR3 DNA reads as TGTGCCAGCAGCCCAGACTCTAGGGGAGGATACGAGCAGTACTTC. Translated: CASSPDSRGGYEQYF.

This clonotype has ten or more counts. This rearrangement joins TRBV28 to TRBJ2-7; D is perhaps TRBD1 or TRBD2 (6 bases each). Germline V lookup: CDR1 MDHEN, CDR2 SYDVKM. CDR3 length: 14 amino acids. V lost 6 bases and J 12 bases, leaving 24 bases between the germline ends. The CDR3 DNA is TGTGCCAGCAGCCCCCCTAGGGGGGACCTCAGCAGGTACTTC. Protein: CASSPPRGDLSRYF.

J is TRBJ1-5 and V is TRBV11-2; 7 bases agree with TRBD1. This CDR3 spans 14 amino acids. V lost 7 bases and J lost 3; bases outside the gene matches: 6. Germline V gene lookup returns CDR1 SGHAT and CDR2 FQNNGV. The CDR3 nucleotides read TGTGCCAGCATAGGACAGGTCTTCAATCAGCCCCAGCATTTT. It encodes CASIGQVFNQPQHF.

In regard to this clonotype: This may be a read error, as it is one base from a much larger clone. This chain uses TRBV13 with TRBJ2-7; D perhaps matches TRBD2 (6 bases). The CDR3 is 13 amino acids. CDR1 is PRHDT and CDR2 is FYEKMQ in the germline V gene (reference sequence). For the CDR3, the DNA is TGTGCCAGCAGCCCGGGGGTAGCCTACGGGCAGTACTTC. Translated, it gives CASSPGVAYGQYF.

Ten or more counts support this clonotype. The V and J genes are TRBV20-1 and TRBJ2-7; 10 bases are a match to TRBD2. Trimming cost V 5 bases and J 2 bases; bases outside gene matches: 3. The germline CDR1 and CDR2 sequences are DFQATT and SNEGSKA (reference sequence). The CDR3 totals 13 residues. The CDR3 region is CSAGTSGTYEQYF. CDR3 in DNA: TGCAGTGCTGGAACTAGCGGGACCTACGAGCAGTACTTC.

This clonotype was counted many times. This chain uses TRBV11-2 with TRBJ2-5; weak D call: TRBD2 (5 bases). Trimming removed 5 bases at V and 7 bases at J, with 11 bases between. Germline V lookup: CDR1 SGHAT, CDR2 FQNNGV. The length of the CDR3 is 12 residues. The CDR3 coding sequence is TGTGCCAGCAGCCCCTCGGCGGGGACCCAGTACTTC. Amino acid sequence: CASSPSAGTQYF.

The chain combines TRBV5-4 with TRBJ1-2; no definite D call. This CDR3 is built from 11 residues. Looked up from germline, CDR1 is SGHNT and CDR2 is YYREEE (reference sequence). The V gene lost 0 bases and the J gene lost 11 bases, with 8 bases spanning the gap. The CDR3 DNA sequence: TGTGCCAGCAGCTTGGTACGGAGATACACCTTC. Amino acid sequence: CASSLVRRYTF.

This clonotype showed up many times. This chain connects TRBV25-1 to TRBJ2-3, with TRBD1 identical over 12 bases. Germline V gene lookup returns CDR1 MGHDK and CDR2 SYGVNS. Losses at the gene ends were 6 bases for V and 6 bases for J; bases not matched to a gene: 16. The CDR3 runs 18 residues. CDR3 sequence reads: CASSAGGQGAVFGDTQYF. For the CDR3, the DNA is TGTGCCAGCAGCGCCGGGGGACAGGGGGCAGTCTTTGGGGATACGCAGTATTTT.